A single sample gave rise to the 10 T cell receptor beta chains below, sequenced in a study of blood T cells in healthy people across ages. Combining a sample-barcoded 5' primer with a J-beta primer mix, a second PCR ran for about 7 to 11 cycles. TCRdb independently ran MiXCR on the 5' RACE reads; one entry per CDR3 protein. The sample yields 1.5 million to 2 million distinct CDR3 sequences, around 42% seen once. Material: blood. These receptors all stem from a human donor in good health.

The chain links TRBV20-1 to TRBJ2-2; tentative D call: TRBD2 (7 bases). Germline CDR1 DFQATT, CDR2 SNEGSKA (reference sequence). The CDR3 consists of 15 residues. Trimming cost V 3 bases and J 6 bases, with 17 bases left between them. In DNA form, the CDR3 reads TGCAGTGCTAGTGTAGGGGGGGCACTTTCCGGGGAGCTGTTTTTT. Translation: CSASVGGALSGELFF.

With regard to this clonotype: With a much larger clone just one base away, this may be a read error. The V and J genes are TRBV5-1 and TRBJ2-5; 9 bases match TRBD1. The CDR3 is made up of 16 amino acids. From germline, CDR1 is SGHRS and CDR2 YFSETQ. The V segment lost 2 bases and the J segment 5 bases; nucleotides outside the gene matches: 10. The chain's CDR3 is CASSFGAKTGGETQYF. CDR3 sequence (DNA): TGCGCCAGCAGCTTTGGGGCCAAGACAGGGGGTGAGACCCAGTACTTC.

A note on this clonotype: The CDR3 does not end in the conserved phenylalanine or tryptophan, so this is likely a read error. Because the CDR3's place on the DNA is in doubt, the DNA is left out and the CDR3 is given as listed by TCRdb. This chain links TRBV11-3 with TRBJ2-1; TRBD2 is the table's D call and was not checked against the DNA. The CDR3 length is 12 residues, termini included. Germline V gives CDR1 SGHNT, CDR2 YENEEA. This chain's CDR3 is CASSLVGGLVRV.

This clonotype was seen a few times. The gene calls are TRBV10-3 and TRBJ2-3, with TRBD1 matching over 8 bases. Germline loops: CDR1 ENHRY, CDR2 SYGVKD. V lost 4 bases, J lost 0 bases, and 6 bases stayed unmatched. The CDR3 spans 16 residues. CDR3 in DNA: TGTGCCATCAGTGCGCACCAGGGGGCTAGCACAGATACGCAGTATTTT. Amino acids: CAISAHQGASTDTQYF.

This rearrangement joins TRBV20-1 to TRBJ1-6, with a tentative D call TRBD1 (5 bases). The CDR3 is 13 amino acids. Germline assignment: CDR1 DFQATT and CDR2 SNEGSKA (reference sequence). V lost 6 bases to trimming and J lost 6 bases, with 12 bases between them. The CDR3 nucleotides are TGCAGTGCCACCGGGACTAGTAATTCACCCCTCCACTTT. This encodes CSATGTSNSPLHF.

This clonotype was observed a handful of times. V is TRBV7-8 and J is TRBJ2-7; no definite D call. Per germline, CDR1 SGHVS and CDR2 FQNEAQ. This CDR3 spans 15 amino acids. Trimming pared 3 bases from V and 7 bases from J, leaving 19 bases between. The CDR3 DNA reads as TGTGCCAGCAGCTTGCTCGGTCAAAGCAGGTGGGAGCAGTACTTC. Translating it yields CASSLLGQSRWEQYF.

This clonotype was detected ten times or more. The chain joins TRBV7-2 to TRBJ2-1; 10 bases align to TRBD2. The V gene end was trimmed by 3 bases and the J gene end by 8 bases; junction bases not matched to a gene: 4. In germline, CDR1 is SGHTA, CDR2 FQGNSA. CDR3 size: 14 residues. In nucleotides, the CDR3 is TGTGCCAGCAGCTTGAGCGGGGGGGCCTATGAGCAGTTCTTC. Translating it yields CASSLSGGAYEQFF.

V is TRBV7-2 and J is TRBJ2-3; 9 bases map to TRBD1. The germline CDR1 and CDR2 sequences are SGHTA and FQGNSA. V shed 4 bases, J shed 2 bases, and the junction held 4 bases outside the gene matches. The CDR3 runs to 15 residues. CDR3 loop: CASSYDRGNTDTQYF. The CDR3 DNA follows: TGTGCCAGCAGCTATGACAGGGGGAACACAGATACGCAGTATTTT.

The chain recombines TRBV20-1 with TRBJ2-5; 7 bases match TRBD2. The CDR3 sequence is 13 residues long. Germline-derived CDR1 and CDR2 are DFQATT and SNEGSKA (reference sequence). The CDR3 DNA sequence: TGCAACGTCCCCGGGACTAACTGGGAGACCCAGTACTTC. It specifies CNVPGTNWETQYF.

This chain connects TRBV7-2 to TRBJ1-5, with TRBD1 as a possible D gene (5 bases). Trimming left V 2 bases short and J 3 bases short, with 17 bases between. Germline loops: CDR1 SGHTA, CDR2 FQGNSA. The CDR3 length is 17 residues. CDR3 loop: CASSLNAMGTDNQPQHF. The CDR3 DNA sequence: TGTGCCAGCAGCTTAAATGCGATGGGGACCGACAATCAGCCCCAGCATTTT.